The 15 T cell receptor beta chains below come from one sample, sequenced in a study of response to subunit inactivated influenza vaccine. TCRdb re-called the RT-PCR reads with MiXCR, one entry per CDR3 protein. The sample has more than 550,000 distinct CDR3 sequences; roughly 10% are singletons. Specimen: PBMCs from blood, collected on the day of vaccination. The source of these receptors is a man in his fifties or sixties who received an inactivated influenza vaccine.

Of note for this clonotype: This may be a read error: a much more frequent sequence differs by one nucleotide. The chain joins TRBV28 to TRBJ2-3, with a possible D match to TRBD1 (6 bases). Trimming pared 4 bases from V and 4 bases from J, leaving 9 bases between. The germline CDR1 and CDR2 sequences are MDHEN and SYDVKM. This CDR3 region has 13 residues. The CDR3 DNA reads TGTGCCAGCAGTTACCAGGGGTCAGATACGCAGTATTTT. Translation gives CASSYQGSDTQYF.

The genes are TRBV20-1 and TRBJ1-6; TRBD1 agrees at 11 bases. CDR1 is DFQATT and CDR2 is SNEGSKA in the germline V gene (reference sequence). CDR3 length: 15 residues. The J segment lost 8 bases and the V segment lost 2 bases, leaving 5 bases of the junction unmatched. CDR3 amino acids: CSARIGQGAYSPLHF. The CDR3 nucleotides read TGCAGTGCTAGAATTGGACAGGGGGCTTATTCACCCCTCCACTTT.

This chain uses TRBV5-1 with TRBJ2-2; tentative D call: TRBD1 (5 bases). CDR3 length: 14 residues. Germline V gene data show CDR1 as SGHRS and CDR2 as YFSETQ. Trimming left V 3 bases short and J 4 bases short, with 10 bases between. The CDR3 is CASSSTQGTGELFF. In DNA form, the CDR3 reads TGCGCCAGCAGCTCGACTCAGGGCACCGGGGAGCTGTTTTTT.

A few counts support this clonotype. The CDR3 spells CASSPPGGREYGYTF. CDR3 DNA sequence: TGTGCCAGCAGCCCTCCGGGAGGGCGCGAATATGGCTACACCTTC. The chain employs TRBV7-2 and TRBJ1-2; unclear D gene. Germline CDR1 SGHTA, CDR2 FQGNSA. The V end lost 5 bases, the J end lost 5 bases, and 18 bases lay between the germline ends. The CDR3 sequence is 15 residues long. Full variable domain (missing parts from reference TRBV7-2 and TRBJ1-2): GAGVSQSPSNKVTEKGKDVELRCDPISGHTALYWYRQSLGQGLEFLIYFQGNSAPDKSGLPSDRFSAERTGGSVSTLTIQRTQQEDSAVYLCASSPPGGREYGYTFGSGTRLTVV.

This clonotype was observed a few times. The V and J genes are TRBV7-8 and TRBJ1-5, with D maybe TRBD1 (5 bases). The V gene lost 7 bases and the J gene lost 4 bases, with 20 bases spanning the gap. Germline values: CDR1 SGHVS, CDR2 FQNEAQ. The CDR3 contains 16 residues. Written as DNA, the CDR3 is TGTGCCAGCATCCCGGGGGAGAGGGGCAGGAATCAGCCCCAGCATTTT. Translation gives CASIPGERGRNQPQHF. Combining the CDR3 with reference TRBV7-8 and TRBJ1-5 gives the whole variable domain GAGVSQSPRYKVAKRGQDVALRCDPISGHVSLFWYQQALGQGPEFLTYFQNEAQLDKSGLPSDRFFAERPEGSVSTLKIQRTQQEDSAVYLCASIPGERGRNQPQHFGDGTRLSIL.

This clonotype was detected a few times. CDR3 nucleotides: TGTGCCAGCAGTAGGTTGGTGGGCACTAATGAAAAACTGTTTTTT. Residues: CASSRLVGTNEKLFF. The J gene is TRBJ1-4, the V gene TRBV4-2; D uncertain. This CDR3 has 15 residues. The germline CDR1 and CDR2 sequences are LGHNA and YNFKEQ. Trimming took 6 bases from V and 2 from J, leaving 13 bases between them.

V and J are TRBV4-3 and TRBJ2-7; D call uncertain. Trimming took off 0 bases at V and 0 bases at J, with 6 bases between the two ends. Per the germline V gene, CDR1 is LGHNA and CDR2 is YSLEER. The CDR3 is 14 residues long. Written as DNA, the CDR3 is TGCGCCAGCAGCCAAGATCAGCGCTCCTACGAGCAGTACTTC. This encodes CASSQDQRSYEQYF.

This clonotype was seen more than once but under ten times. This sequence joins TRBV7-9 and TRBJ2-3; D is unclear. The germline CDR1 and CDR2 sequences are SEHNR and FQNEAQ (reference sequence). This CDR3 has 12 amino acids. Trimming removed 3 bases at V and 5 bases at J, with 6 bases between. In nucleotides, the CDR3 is TGTGCCAGCAGCTTCCCTGTAGATACGCAGTATTTT. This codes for CASSFPVDTQYF.

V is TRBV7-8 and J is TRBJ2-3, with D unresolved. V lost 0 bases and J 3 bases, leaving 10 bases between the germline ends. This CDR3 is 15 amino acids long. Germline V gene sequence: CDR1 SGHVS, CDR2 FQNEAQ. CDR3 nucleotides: TGTGCCAGCAGCTTAGCTAGGACGGTGACAGATACGCAGTATTTT. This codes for CASSLARTVTDTQYF.

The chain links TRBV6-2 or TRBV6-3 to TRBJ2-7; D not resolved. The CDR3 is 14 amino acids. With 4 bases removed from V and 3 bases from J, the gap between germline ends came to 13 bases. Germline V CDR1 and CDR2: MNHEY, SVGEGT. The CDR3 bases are TGTGCCAGCAGTTTTCGTCGCGGAAGCTACGAGCAGTACTTC. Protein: CASSFRRGSYEQYF.

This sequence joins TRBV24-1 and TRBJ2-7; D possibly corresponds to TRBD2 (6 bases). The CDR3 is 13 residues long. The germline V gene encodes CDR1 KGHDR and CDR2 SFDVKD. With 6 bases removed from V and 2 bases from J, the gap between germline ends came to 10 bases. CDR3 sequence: CATSSAGTYEQYF. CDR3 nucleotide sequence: TGTGCCACCAGTAGTGCGGGAACCTACGAGCAGTACTTC.

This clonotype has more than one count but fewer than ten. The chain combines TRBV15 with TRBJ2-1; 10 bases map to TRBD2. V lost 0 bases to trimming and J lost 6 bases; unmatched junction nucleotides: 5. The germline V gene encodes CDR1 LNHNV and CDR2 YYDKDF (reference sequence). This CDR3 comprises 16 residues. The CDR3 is CATSRELAGSSNEQFF. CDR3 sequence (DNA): TGTGCCACCAGCAGAGAACTAGCGGGGTCAAGCAATGAGCAGTTCTTC.

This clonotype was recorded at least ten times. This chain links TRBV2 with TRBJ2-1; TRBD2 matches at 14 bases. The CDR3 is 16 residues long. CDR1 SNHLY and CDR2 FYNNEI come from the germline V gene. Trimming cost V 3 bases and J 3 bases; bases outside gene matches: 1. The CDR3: CASSETSGGVYNEQFF. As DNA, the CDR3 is TGTGCCAGCAGTGAGACTAGCGGGGGGGTCTACAATGAGCAGTTCTTC.

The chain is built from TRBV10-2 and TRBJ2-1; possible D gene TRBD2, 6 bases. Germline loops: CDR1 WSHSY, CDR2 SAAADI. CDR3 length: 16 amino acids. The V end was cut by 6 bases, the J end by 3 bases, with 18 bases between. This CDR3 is CASRKLTGDLYNEQFF. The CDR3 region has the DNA TGCGCCAGCAGAAAGCTCACGGGGGACCTCTACAATGAGCAGTTCTTC.

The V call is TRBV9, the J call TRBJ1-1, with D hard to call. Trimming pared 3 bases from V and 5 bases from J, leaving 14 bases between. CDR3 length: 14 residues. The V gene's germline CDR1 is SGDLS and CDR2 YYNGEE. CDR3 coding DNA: TGTGCCAGCAGCGAGTCTCTGGGTGGAACTGAAGCTTTCTTT. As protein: CASSESLGGTEAFF.